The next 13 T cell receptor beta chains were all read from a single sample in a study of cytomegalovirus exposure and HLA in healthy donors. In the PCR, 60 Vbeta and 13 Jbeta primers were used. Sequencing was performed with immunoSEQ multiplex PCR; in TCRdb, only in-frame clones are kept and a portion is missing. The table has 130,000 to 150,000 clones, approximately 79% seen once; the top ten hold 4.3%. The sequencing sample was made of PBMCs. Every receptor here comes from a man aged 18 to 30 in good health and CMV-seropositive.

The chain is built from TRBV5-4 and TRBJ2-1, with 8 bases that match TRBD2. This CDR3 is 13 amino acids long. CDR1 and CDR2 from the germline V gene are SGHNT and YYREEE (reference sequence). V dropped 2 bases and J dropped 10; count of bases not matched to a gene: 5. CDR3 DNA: TGTGCCAGCAGCTTCCGGGGGGGGAAAGAGCAGTTCTTC. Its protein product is CASSFRGGKEQFF. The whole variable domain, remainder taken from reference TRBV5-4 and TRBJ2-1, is ETGVTQSPTHLIKTRGQQVTLRCSSQSGHNTVSWYQQALGQGPQFIFQYYREEENGRGNFPPRFSGLQFPNYSSELNVNALELDDSALYLCASSFRGGKEQFFGPGTRLTVL.

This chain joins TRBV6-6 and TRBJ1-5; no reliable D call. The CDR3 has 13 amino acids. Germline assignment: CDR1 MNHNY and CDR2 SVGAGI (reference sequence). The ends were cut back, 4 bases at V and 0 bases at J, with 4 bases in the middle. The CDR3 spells CASSSNSNQPQHF. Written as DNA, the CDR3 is TGTGCCAGCAGTTCAAATAGCAATCAGCCCCAGCATTTT.

This CDR3 reads CASREDRGYYNYGYTF. DNA of the CDR3: TGTGCCAGCAGGGAGGACAGGGGTTATTATAACTATGGCTACACCTTC. The chain has TRBV2 and TRBJ1-2; TRBD1 matches 9 bases. Looked up from germline, CDR1 is SNHLY and CDR2 is FYNNEI. The CDR3 has 16 amino acids. Trimming cost V 6 bases and J 1 base; bases outside gene matches: 9.

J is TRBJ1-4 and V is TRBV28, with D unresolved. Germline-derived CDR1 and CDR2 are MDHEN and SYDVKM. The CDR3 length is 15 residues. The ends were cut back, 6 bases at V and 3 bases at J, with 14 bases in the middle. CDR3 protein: CASSLTGMANEKLFF. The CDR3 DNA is TGTGCCAGCAGCCTAACCGGGATGGCTAATGAAAAACTGTTTTTT.

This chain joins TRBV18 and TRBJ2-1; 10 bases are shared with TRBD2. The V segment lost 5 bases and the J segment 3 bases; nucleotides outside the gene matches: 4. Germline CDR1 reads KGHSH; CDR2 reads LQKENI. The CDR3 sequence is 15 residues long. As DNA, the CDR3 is TGTGCCAGCTCAAGAACTAGCGGGGTCTACAATGAGCAGTTCTTC. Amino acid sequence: CASSRTSGVYNEQFF.

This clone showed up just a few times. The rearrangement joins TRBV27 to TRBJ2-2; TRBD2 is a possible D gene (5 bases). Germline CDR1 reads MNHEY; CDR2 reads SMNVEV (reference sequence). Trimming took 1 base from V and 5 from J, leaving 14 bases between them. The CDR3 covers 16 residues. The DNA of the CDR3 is TGTGCCAGCAGTTTATGGGTTGACGGCGGGACCGGGGAGCTGTTTTTT. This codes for CASSLWVDGGTGELFF.

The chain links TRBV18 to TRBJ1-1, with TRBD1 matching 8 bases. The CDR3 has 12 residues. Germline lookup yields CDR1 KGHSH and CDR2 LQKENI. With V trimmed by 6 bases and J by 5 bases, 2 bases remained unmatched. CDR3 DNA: TGTGCCAGCTCGGGGACAGGAACTGAAGCTTTCTTT. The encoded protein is CASSGTGTEAFF.

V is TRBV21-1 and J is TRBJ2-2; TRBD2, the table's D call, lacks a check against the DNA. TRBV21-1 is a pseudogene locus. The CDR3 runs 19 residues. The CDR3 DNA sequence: TGTGCCAGCAGCACTTCCGGGACTAGCGGGGGGCCCGTTTGCGGGGAGCTGTTTTTT. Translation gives CASSTSGTSGGPVCGELFF.

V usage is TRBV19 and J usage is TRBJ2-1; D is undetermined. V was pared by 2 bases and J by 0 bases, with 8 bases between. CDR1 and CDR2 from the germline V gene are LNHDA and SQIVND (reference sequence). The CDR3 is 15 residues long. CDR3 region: CASSISLSSYNEQFF. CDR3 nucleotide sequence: TGTGCCAGTAGTATATCGCTTAGCTCCTACAATGAGCAGTTCTTC.

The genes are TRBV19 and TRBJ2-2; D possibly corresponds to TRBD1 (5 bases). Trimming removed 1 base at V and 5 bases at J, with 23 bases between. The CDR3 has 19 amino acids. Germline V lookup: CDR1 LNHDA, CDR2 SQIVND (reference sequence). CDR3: CASSIVSWGRDISTGELFF. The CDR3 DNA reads TGTGCCAGTAGTATAGTCTCGTGGGGCAGGGATATTTCGACCGGGGAGCTGTTTTTT.

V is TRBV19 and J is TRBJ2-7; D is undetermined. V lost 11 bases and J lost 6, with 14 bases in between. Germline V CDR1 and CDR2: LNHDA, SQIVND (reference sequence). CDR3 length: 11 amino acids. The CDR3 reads CALPQTGEQYF. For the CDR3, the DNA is TGTGCCTTACCCCAAACGGGCGAGCAGTACTTC.

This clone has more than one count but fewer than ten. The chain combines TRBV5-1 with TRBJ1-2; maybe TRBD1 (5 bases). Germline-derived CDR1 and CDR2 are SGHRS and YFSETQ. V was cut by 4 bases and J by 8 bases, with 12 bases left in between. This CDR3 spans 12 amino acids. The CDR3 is CASSLGPGGYTF. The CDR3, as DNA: TGCGCCAGCAGCCTGGGACCGGGAGGCTACACCTTC.

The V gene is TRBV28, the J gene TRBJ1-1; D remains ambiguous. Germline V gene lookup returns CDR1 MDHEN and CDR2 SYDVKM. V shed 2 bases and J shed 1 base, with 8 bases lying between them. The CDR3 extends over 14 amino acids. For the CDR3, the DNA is TGTGCCAGCAGTTTAGTCTCCAGGAACACTGAAGCTTTCTTT. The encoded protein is CASSLVSRNTEAFF.